These 2 T cell receptor beta chains were all obtained from the same sample, sequenced in a study of CD4 T cells in relation to SARS-CoV-2 and coronaviruses (dated by TCRdb to about 2021). The library was made by the immunoSEQ multiplex PCR assay. Held by TCRdb, this immuneACCESS table contains in-frame sequences only and omits some clones. Under half of the omission traces to an unresolved V gene where checked; the cause of the rest is unknown. The sample profile shows roughly 61,000 clones; roughly 89% of them were found once. Of the sample, around 1.5% falls within the top ten clones. CD4+ T cells from unexposed donors were collected before the COVID-19 pandemic (2011-2018). Sequencing was performed on memory CD4+ T cells from PBMCs. The cell subset or site label, as the study defines it: memory (non-naive) CD4+ T cells. The source of these receptors is a human donor in good health.

The rearrangement uses TRBV21-1 and TRBJ2-2. TRBV21-1 is tagged as a pseudogene. This CDR3 has 18 amino acids. CDR3 region: CASSKRSYREVSTGELFF. CDR3 nucleotides: TGTGCCAGCAGCAAACGATCCTACAGGGAGGTGAGCACCGGGGAGCTGTTTTTT.

The chain uses TRBV6-5 and TRBJ1-1; 9 bases align to TRBD1. Germline-derived CDR1 and CDR2 are MNHEY and SVGAGI. V was pared by 2 bases and J by 11 bases, with 9 bases of the junction left unmatched. The CDR3 contains 14 residues. The CDR3 region is CASSYRDRVFGAFF. In DNA form, the CDR3 reads TGTGCCAGCAGTTACCGGGACAGGGTTTTTGGGGCTTTCTTT.